Listed here is a single T cell receptor (beta chain). The method was immunoSEQ multiplex PCR; TCRdb's version includes in-frame clones alone and lacks a portion of them. The sample has 270,000 or so clones, nearly 90% seen once. The sample originates from a study of blood T cell repertoires in COVID-19. V lost 7 bases and J lost 6, with 13 bases in between. This CDR3 contains 13 residues. This chain connects TRBV12-3 or TRBV12-4 to TRBJ2-1; TRBD2 is a possible D gene (5 bases). This receptor was obtained from a woman aged 40 to 50 who had recovered from COVID-19. The material sequenced was peripheral blood. This CDR3 reads CASIDGVINEQFF. Written as DNA, the CDR3 is TGTGCCAGCATCGACGGGGTGATCAATGAGCAGTTCTTC.